This T cell receptor (beta chain) was found in a study of blood T cell repertoires in COVID-19. At the level of the study: The origin of the acute and convalescent COVID-19 samples was the United States, Italy and Spain.

Assay used: immunoSEQ multiplex PCR; TCRdb lists only in-frame clones, some missing. The sample has approximately 210,000 clones; roughly 90% are singletons. Donors were grouped by their self-reported clinical history. Germline V gene data show CDR1 as MNHEY and CDR2 as SMNVEV (reference sequence). This CDR3 is built from 15 residues. J lost 7 bases, V lost 3 bases, and 5 bases had no gene match. J is TRBJ2-1 and V is TRBV27; 11 nucleotides agree with TRBD2. The clonotype was recovered from a woman younger than 45 who had recovered from COVID-19. Sequences were obtained from PBMCs or T cells enriched from blood (not recorded which). CDR3 region: CASSLVSSGRNEQFF. CDR3 DNA sequence: TGTGCCAGCAGTTTGGTTTCTAGCGGGAGGAATGAGCAGTTCTTC.